What follows describes a single TCR beta chain. This record belongs to a study of blood T cell repertoires in COVID-19. Background on the study: T cells, B-cell-depleted T cells, or PBMCs provided the cDNA or gDNA that served as material.

Original processing notes: Nucleated cell counts were estimated from reference gene primer amplification. Clones were read by immunoSEQ multiplex PCR, and TCRdb kept only the in-frame ones, dropping some. The D gene and trimming were derived from the DNA, and the V and J assignments and clone size from that table. Among about 310,000 clones listed, approximately 89% were seen once. Two negative PCRs, clearance, or symptom resolution characterized the recovered Cohort 3 donors. The sequenced sample was PBMCs or T cells enriched from blood (not recorded which). The sequence derives from a middle-aged woman who had recovered from COVID-19.

The chain's CDR3 is CASTQPEGEPDTQYF. Here the CDR3 DNA reads TGTGCCAGTACTCAACCCGAAGGGGAACCAGATACGCAGTATTTT. The rearrangement links TRBV19 to TRBJ2-3, with D maybe TRBD1 (5 bases). This CDR3 comprises 15 residues. CDR1 is LNHDA and CDR2 is SQIVND in the germline V gene (reference sequence). V gave up 7 bases and J gave up 4 bases, with 18 bases separating them.